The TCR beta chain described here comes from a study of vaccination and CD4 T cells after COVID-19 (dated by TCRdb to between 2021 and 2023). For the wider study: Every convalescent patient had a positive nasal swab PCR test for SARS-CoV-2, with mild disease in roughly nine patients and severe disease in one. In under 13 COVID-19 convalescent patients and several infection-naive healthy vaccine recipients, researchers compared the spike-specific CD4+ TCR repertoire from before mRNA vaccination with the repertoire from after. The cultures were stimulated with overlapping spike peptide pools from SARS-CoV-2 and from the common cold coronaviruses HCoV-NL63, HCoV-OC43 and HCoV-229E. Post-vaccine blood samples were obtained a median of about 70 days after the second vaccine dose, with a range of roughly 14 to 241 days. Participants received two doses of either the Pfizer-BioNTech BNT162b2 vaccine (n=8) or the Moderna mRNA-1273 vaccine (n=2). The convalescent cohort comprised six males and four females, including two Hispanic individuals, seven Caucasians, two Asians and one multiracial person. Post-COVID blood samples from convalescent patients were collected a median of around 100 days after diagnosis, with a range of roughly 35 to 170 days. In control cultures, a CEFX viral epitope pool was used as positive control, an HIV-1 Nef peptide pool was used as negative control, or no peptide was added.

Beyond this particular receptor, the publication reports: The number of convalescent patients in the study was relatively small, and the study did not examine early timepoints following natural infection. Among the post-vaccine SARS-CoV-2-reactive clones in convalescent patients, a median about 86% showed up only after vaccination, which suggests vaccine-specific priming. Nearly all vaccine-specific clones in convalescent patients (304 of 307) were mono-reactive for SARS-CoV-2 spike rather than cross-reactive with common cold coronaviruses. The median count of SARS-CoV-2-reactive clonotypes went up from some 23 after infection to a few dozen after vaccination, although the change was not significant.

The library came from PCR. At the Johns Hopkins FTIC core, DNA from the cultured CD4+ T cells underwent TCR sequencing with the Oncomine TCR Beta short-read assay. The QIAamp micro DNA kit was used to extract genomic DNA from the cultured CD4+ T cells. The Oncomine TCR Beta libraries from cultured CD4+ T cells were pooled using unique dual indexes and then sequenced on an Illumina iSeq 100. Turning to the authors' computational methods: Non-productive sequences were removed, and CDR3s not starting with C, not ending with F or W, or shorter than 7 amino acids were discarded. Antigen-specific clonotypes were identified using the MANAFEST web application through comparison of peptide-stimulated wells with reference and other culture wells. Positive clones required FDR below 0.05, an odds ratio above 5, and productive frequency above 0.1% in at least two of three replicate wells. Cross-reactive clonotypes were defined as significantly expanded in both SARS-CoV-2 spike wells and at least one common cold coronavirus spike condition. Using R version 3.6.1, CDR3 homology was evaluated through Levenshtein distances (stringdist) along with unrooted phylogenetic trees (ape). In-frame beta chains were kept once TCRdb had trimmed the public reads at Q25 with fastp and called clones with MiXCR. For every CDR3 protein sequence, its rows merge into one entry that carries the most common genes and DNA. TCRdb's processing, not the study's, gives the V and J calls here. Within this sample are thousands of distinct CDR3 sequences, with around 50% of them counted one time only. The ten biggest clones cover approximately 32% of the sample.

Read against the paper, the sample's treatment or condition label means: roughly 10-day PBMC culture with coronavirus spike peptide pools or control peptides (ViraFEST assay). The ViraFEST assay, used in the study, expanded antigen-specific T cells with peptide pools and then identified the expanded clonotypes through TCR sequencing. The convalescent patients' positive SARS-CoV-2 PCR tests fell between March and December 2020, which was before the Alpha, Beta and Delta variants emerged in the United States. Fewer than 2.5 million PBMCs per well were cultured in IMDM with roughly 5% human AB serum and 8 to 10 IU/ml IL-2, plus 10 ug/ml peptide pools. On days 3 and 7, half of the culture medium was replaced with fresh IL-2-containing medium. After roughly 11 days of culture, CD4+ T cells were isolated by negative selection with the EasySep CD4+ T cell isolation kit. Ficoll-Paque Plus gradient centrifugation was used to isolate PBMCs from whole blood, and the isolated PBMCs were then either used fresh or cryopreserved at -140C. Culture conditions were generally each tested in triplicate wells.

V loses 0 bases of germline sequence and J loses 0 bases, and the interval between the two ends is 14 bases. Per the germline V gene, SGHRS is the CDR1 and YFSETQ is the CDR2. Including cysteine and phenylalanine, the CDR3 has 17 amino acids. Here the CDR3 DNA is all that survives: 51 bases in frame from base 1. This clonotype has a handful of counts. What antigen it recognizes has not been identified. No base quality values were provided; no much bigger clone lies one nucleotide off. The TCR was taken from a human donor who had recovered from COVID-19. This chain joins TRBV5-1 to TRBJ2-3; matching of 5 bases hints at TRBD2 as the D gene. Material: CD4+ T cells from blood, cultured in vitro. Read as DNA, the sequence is TGCGCCAGCAGCTTGGGCATCGGGGAGTCAAGCACAGATACGCAGTATTTT. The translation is CASSLGIGESSTDTQYF.